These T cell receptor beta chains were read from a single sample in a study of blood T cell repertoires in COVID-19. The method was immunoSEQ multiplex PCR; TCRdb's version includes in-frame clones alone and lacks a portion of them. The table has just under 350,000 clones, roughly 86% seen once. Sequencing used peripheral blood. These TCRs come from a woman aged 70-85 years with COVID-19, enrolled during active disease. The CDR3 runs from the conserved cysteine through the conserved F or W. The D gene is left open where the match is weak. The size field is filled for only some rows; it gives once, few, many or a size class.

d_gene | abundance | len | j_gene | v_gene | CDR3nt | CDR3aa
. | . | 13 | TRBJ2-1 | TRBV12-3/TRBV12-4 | TGTGCCAGCAGTCCACGACTCAGCGATGAGCAGTTCTTC | CASSPRLSDEQFF
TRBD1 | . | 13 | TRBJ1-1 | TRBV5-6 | TGTGCCAGCAGCCGCGACAGGGGCACTGAAGCTTTCTTT | CASSRDRGTEAFF
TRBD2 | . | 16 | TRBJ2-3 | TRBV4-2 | TGTGCCAGCAGCCAACTGGGACTAGCGGGGCGGGATACGCAGTATTTT | CASSQLGLAGRDTQYF
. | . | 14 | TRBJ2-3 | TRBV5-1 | TGCGCCAGCAGCTTCGACGGAGGGCGAGATACGCAGTATTTT | CASSFDGGRDTQYF
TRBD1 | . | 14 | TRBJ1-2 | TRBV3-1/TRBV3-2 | TGTGCCAGCAGCCAAGGACAGGGGAACTATGGCTACACCTTC | CASSQGQGNYGYTF
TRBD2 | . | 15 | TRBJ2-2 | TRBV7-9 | TGTGCCAGCGAGGTGGGACTAGCATACACCGGGGAGCTGTTTTTT | CASEVGLAYTGELFF
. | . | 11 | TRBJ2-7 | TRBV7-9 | TGTGCCCTCCGCGGTGAGAATGAGCAGTACTTC | CALRGENEQYF
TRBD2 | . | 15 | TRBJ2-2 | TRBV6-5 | TGTGCCAGCAGTTACGAGGGAGCGGGGACCGGGGAGCTGTTTTTT | CASSYEGAGTGELFF
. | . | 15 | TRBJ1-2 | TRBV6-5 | TGTGCCAGCAGTTACCAGAACAGGGAAGTTCGTGGCTACACCTTC | CASSYQNREVRGYTF
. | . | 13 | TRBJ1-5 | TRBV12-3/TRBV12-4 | TGTGCCAGCAGCCTAACGCGCAATCAGCCCCAGCATTTT | CASSLTRNQPQHF
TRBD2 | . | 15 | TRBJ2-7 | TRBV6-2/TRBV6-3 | TGTGCCAGCAGCCCTCGGGCGGGGGTAGGAGGCGAGCAGTACTTC | CASSPRAGVGGEQYF
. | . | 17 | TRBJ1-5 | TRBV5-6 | TGTGCCAGCAGCCCAATCGGAGGGGCAGGGAGCAATCAGCCCCAGCATTTT | CASSPIGGAGSNQPQHF
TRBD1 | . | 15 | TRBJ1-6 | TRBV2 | TGTGCCAGCAGCCGGACCGGGACAGTTAATTCACCCCTCCACTTT | CASSRTGTVNSPLHF
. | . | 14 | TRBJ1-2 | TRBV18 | TGTGCCAGCTCACCCTCCGGCCAGGGCTATGGCTACACCTTC | CASSPSGQGYGYTF
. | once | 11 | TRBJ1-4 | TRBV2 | TGTGCCAGCAGGGCTAGTGAAAAACTGTTTTTT | CASRASEKLFF
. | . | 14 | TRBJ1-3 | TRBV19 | TGTGCCAGTAGTATCGAGTTCTCTGGAAACACCATATATTTT | CASSIEFSGNTIYF
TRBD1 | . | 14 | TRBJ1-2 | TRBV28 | TGTGCCAGCACCTTGAGGGGGCGTATAGGAGGCTACACCTTC | CASTLRGRIGGYTF
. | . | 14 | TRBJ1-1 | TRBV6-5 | TGTGCCAGCAGTTACTCCCTCCTGAACACTGAAGCTTTCTTT | CASSYSLLNTEAFF
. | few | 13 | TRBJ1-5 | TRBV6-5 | TGTGCCAGCAACAGGGCCTCGAATCAGCCCCAGCATTTT | CASNRASNQPQHF
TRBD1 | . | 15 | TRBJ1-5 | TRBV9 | TGTGCCAGCAGCGCCGAGACAGGGACGAATCAGCCCCAGCATTTT | CASSAETGTNQPQHF
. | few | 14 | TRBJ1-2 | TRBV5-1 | TGCGCCAGCAGCTTGATAGCATCTAACTATGGCTACACCTTC | CASSLIASNYGYTF
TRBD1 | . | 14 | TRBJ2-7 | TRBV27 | TGTGCCAGCAGTTTCCGGGACAGACCCCATAGGCAGTACTTC | CASSFRDRPHRQYF
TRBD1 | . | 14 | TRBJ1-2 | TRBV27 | TGTGCCAGCAGTGGGGACAGGGGTATGATTGGCTACACCTTC | CASSGDRGMIGYTF
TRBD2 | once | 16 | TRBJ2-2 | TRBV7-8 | TGTGCCAGCGGAGCTAGCGGGGGGGCTGTTACCGGGGAGCTGTTTTTT | CASGASGGAVTGELFF
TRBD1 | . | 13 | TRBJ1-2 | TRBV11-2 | TGTGCCAGCAGCTCGGGACAGGTATATGGCTACACCTTC | CASSSGQVYGYTF
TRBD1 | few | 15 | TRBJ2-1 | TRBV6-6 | TGTGCCAGCAGTTACTCAGGGGGCAGAAACAATGAGCAGTTCTTC | CASSYSGGRNNEQFF
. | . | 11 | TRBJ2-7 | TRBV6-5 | TGTGCCAGCCAGGATTCCTACGAGCAGTACTTC | CASQDSYEQYF
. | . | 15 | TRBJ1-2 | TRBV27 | TGTGCCAGCAGCCCACGCAGGGAGGTTAACTATGGCTACACCTTC | CASSPRREVNYGYTF
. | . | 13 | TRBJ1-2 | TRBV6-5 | TGTGCCAGCAGCCGAGGACAGAACTATGGCTACACCTTC | CASSRGQNYGYTF
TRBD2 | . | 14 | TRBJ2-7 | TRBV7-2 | TGTGCCAGCAGCTCTAGCGGGGGGGCGAACGAGCAGTACTTC | CASSSSGGANEQYF
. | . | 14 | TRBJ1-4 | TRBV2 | TGTGCCAGCAGTGAAGTAACAAACCTCGAAAAACTGTTTTTT | CASSEVTNLEKLFF
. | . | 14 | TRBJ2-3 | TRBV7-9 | TGTGCCAGCAGCTTAAGGGGGTCCACAGATACGCAGTATTTT | CASSLRGSTDTQYF
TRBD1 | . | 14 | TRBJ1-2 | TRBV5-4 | TGTGCCAGCAGCCGAGACAGGGGAAGGGGTGGCTACACCTTC | CASSRDRGRGGYTF
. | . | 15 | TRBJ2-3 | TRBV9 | TGTGCCAGCAGCGTAGAAGGGGCTAAGCATGATACGCAGTATTTT | CASSVEGAKHDTQYF
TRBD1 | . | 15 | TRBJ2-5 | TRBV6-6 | TGTGCCAGCAGTTACTCCGGGACAGGGGGACAGACCCAGTACTTC | CASSYSGTGGQTQYF
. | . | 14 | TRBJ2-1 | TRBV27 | TGTGCCAGCAGTTGGGCAGGGGGGTACAATGAGCAGTTCTTC | CASSWAGGYNEQFF
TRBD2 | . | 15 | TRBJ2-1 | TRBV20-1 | TGCAGTGCTAGTCTCAGCGGGGGGGCCTTCTATGAGCAGTTCTTC | CSASLSGGAFYEQFF
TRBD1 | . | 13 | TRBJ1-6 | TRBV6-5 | TGTGCCAGCGAACAGGGGAAAAATTCACCCCTCCACTTT | CASEQGKNSPLHF
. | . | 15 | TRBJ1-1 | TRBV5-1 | TGCGCCAGCAGCTCGTGGGAGGGTGGGAGCACTGAAGCTTTCTTT | CASSSWEGGSTEAFF
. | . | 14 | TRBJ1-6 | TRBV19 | TGTGCCAGTAGTAGTGTGACAGCTAATTCACCCCTCCACTTT | CASSSVTANSPLHF